This entry is about one T cell receptor beta chain. Its specificity is unknown. This entry belongs to a study of siplizumab effects on memory and regulatory T cells. Per individual sample, 9.9 x 10^4 or so TCR templates were assayed. Clones were read by immunoSEQ multiplex PCR, and TCRdb kept only the in-frame ones, dropping some. The sample contains about 69,000 clones, 80% to 90% of which appear only once. Germline V lookup: CDR1 SGHTA, CDR2 FQGNSA. J lost 5 bases, V lost 4 bases, and 16 bases had no gene match. The CDR3 sequence is 17 residues long. Findings of the study overall: Sequences that were alloreactive and traceable to unstimulated CD4+ memory cells were significantly reduced by siplizumab.

The sequence was collected from a human donor in good health. The rearrangement joins TRBV7-2 to TRBJ2-5; 7 bases line up with TRBD2. The sample comprised Tregs sorted from blood. The DNA for the CDR3 is TGTGCCAGCAGCTCCGGCGGAGGGAGGGTGGTGTGGGAGACCCAGTACTTC. It translates to CASSSGGGRVVWETQYF.